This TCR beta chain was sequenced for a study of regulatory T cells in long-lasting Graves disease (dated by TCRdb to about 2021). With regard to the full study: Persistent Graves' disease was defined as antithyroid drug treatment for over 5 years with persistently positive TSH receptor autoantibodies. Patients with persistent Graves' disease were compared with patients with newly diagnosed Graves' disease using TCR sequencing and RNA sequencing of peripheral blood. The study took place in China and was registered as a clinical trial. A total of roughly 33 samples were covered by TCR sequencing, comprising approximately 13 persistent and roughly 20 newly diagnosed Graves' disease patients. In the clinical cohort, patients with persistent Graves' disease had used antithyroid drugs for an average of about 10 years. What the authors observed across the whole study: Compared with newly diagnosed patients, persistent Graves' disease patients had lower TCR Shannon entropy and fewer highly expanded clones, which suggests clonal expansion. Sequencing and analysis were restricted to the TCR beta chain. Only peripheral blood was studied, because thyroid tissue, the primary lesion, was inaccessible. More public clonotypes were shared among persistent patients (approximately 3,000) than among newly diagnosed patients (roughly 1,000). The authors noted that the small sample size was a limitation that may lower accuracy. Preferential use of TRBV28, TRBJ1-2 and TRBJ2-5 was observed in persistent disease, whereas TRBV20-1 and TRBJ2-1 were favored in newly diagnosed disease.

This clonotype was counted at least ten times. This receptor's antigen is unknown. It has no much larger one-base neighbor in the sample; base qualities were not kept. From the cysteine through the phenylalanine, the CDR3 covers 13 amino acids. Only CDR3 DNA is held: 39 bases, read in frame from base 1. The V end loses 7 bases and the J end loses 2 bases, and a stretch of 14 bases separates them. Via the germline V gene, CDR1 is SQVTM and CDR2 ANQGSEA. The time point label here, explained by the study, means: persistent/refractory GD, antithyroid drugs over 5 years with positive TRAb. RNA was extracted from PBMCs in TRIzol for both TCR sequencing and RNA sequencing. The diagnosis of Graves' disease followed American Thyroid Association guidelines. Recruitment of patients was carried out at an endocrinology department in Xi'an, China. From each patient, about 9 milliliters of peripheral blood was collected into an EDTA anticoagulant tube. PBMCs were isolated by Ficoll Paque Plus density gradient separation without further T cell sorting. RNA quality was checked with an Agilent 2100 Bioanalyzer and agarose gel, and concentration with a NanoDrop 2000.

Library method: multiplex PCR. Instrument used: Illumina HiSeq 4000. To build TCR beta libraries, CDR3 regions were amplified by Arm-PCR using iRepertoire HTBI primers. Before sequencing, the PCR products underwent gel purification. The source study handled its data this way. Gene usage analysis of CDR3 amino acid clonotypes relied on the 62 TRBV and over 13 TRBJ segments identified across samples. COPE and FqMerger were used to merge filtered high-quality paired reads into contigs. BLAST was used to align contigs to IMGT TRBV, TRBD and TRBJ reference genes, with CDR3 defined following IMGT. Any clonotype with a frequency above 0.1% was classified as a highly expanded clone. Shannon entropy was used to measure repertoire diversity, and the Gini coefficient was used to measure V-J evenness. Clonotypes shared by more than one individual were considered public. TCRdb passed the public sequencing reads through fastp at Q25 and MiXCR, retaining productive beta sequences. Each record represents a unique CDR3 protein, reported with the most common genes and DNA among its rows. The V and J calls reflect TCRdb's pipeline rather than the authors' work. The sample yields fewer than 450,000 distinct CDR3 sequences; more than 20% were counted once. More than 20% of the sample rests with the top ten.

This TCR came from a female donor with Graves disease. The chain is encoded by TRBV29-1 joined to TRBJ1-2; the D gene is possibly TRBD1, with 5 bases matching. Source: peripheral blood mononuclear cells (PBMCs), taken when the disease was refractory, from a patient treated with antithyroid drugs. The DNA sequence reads TGCAGCGGGGGCCCGGATGAGAACTATGGCTACACCTTC. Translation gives CSGGPDENYGYTF.